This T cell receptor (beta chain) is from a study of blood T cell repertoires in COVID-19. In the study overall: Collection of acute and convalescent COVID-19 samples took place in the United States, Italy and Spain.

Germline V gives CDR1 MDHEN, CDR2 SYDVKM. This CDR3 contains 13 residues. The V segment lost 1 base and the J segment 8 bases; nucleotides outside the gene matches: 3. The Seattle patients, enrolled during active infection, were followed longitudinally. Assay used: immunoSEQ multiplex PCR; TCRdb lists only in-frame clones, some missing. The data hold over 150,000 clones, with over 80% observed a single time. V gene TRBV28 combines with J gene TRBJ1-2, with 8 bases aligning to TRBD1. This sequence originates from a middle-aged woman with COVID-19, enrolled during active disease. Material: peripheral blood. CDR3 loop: CASSLFRGRGYTF. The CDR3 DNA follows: TGTGCCAGCAGTTTATTCAGGGGGCGGGGCTACACCTTC.